A single sample gave rise to the 5 T cell receptor beta chains below, sequenced in a study of blood T cell repertoires in COVID-19. Method: immunoSEQ multiplex PCR; TCRdb's copy keeps in-frame clones and lacks some. The repertoire has around 200,000 clones, less than 85% of them found once; the top ten carry over 10%. Sequencing was carried out using peripheral blood. The receptors derive from a woman in her fifties or sixties with acute or convalescent COVID-19.

The rearrangement uses TRBV29-1 and TRBJ2-3; 10 nucleotides match TRBD1. The CDR3 extends over 13 amino acids. Germline-derived CDR1 and CDR2 are SQVTM and ANQGSEA. Losses at the gene ends were 7 bases for V and 5 bases for J; bases not matched to a gene: 6. This CDR3 reads CSARTGGVDTQYF. CDR3 DNA: TGCAGCGCGAGGACAGGGGGAGTAGATACGCAGTATTTT.

This clone was counted ten times or more. The chain employs TRBV25-1 and TRBJ2-1; D may be TRBD2 (5 bases). CDR3 length: 15 amino acids. V gave up 6 bases and J gave up 5 bases, with 17 bases separating them. The V gene's germline CDR1 is MGHDK and CDR2 SYGVNS. DNA of the CDR3: TGTGCCAGCAGCAACCTACGGGGAAGGGACAATGAGCAGTTCTTC. This codes for CASSNLRGRDNEQFF.

The chain carries TRBV5-1 and TRBJ2-1; 8 nucleotides agree with TRBD2. Trimming took 4 bases from V and 10 from J; bases not matched to a gene: 4. Germline V gene lookup returns CDR1 SGHRS and CDR2 YFSETQ. The CDR3 runs 12 residues. In DNA, the CDR3 is TGCGCCAGCAGCACTGTAGCGGGGGAGCAGTTCTTC. Encoded protein: CASSTVAGEQFF.

This clone qualifies as medium-sized (0.01 to 0.1%). The gene calls are TRBV19 and TRBJ2-5; D call uncertain. Trimming shortened V by 5 bases and J by 2 bases, and 9 bases separated the two germline ends. The CDR3 extends over 13 amino acids. CDR1 is LNHDA and CDR2 is SQIVND in the germline V gene (reference sequence). Here the CDR3 reads CASSQDFQETQYF. In DNA form, the CDR3 reads TGTGCCAGTAGTCAAGACTTTCAAGAGACCCAGTACTTC.

V is TRBV11-2 and J is TRBJ2-7, with a possible D match to TRBD1 (6 bases). CDR1 and CDR2 from the germline V gene are SGHAT and FQNNGV. V gave up 5 bases and J gave up 5 bases, with 16 bases separating them. CDR3 size: 14 residues. CDR3: CASSPHVRGNEQYF. CDR3 coding DNA: TGTGCCAGCAGCCCCCACGTCAGGGGAAACGAGCAGTACTTC.